This T cell receptor beta chain was documented in a study of response to subunit inactivated influenza vaccine. TCRdb ran MiXCR on the RT-PCR reads and lists one entry per CDR3 protein. The sample includes approximately 530,000 distinct CDR3 sequences, 7.2% of them seen just once. Comment on this clonotype: Its antigen is unknown.

Study conclusions and caveats: Authors suggested that a seasonal influenza vaccination recruits few new T cells each time.

V lost 0 bases and J lost 7, with 6 bases in between. Germline CDR1 GTSNPN, CDR2 SVGIG (reference sequence). The CDR3 has 11 residues. The chain couples TRBV30 to TRBJ1-1; D uncertain. The sequence was obtained from a man in his fifties or sixties who received an inactivated influenza vaccine. This specimen consisted of PBMCs from blood, obtained about 24 months after vaccination. The CDR3: CAWSVTNEAFF. Here the CDR3 DNA reads TGTGCCTGGAGTGTAACCAATGAAGCTTTCTTT.